These 5 T cell receptor beta chains came from one sample sequenced in a study of T cell changes during pregnancy in multiple sclerosis. Some clones are missing from TCRdb's copy, which holds only in-frame ones; the method was immunoSEQ multiplex PCR. The sample has roughly 110,000 clones, approximately 90% seen once; the top ten hold around 0.8%. Sequenced material: peripheral blood, taken in the third trimester of pregnancy. These TCRs come from a female donor in good health, enrolled as a control in a pregnancy study.

This clone was picked up a small number of times. V is TRBV28 and J is TRBJ1-3, with a weak D call TRBD1 (5 bases). The germline V and J ends were trimmed by 4 bases and 3 bases, with 13 bases remaining between them. Germline CDR1 MDHEN, CDR2 SYDVKM. This CDR3 spans 15 amino acids. CDR3 sequence (DNA): TGTGCCAGCAGTTCCCCGCTGGGACTTGGAAACACCATATATTTT. Translating it yields CASSSPLGLGNTIYF.

This chain connects TRBV4-1 to TRBJ1-1; TRBD1 aligns across 9 bases. Per the germline V gene, CDR1 is MGHRA and CDR2 is YSYEKL. Unmatched junction bases numbered 4, after V lost 0 bases and J lost 5 bases. The CDR3 is 15 residues long. The CDR3 loop reads CASSQEETGGTEAFF. The CDR3 DNA sequence: TGCGCCAGCAGCCAAGAGGAGACAGGGGGAACTGAAGCTTTCTTT.

The chain carries TRBV6-1 and TRBJ2-7; 10 bases are shared with TRBD2. CDR1 MNHNS and CDR2 SASEGT come from the germline V gene. This CDR3 spans 15 amino acids. V shed 4 bases, J shed 0 bases, and the junction held 3 bases outside the gene matches. The CDR3 nucleotides read TGTGCCAGCAGTGGACTAGCGGGCAGCTCCTACGAGCAGTACTTC. It encodes CASSGLAGSSYEQYF.

The chain links TRBV9 to TRBJ1-5; weak D call: TRBD1 (5 bases). The CDR3 totals 17 residues. V lost 0 bases, J lost 2 bases, and 15 bases lay in between. CDR1 and CDR2 (germline): SGDLS, YYNGEE. CDR3 nucleotides: TGTGCCAGCAGCGTAGACCCAGGGATAGGTGGCAATCAGCCCCAGCATTTT. It codes for CASSVDPGIGGNQPQHF.

The chain combines TRBV19 with TRBJ2-7; possible D gene TRBD2, 5 bases. This CDR3 region has 16 residues. Per germline, CDR1 LNHDA and CDR2 SQIVND (reference sequence). V was cut by 5 bases and J by 5 bases, with 22 bases left in between. CDR3 loop: CASSVSSSVEGHEQYF. The CDR3 bases are TGTGCCAGTAGTGTAAGTTCCTCTGTTGAGGGCCACGAGCAGTACTTC.